Given below is one T cell receptor (beta chain) in context. The CDR3 is cut off 3 residues early in the read; its end comes from the germline J gene. The assay was immunoSEQ multiplex PCR, and TCRdb's table has in-frame clones only and misses some. The listing contains 20,000 to 25,000 clones. This sample is drawn from a study of T cells in women clearing cervical HPV infection. Turning to the study itself: With HLA typing for only a few women, HLA confounding remains possible.

The V segment lost 2 bases and the J segment 3 bases; nucleotides outside the gene matches: 7. The germline V gene has CDR1 DFQATT and CDR2 SNEGSKA (reference sequence). The CDR3 has 16 amino acids. The rearrangement joins TRBV20-1 to TRBJ1-5, with 10 nucleotides matching TRBD1. What was sequenced was blood buffy coat. This clonotype was sampled from a woman between 18 and 69 years old with a cervical HPV16 infection that either progressed to CIN3+ or cleared (not recorded which). Incomplete CDR3 DNA: TGCAGTGCTAGACCCTGGACAGGGGGGACCAATCAGCCC. Protein sequence: CSARPWTGGTNQP. The entire CDR3 reads CSARPWTGGTNQPQHF.